Presented here are 29 T cell receptor beta chains from one specimen sequenced in a study of OX40 agonist ivuxolimab in advanced cancers. Profiled with immunoSEQ multiplex PCR; TCRdb holds only in-frame clones, not every one. This table holds about 70,000 clones, approximately 90% found once. Sequencing used CD4+ or CD8+ T cells sorted from blood, obtained in a trial of the OX40 agonist ivuxolimab. All receptors come from an adult with an advanced solid tumor such as melanoma, head and neck, liver or kidney cancer.

The rearrangement joins TRBV5-1 to TRBJ2-1; 11 bases line up with TRBD1. In germline, CDR1 is SGHRS, CDR2 YFSETQ. V trimming: 4 bases; J trimming: 1 base; junction bases outside the gene matches: 4. The CDR3 runs 16 residues. The chain's CDR3 is CASSAGQGASYNEQFF. CDR3 DNA: TGCGCCAGCAGCGCCGGACAGGGGGCTTCCTACAATGAGCAGTTCTTC. Combining the CDR3 with reference TRBV5-1 and TRBJ2-1 gives the whole variable domain KAGVTQTPRYLIKTRGQQVTLSCSPISGHRSVSWYQQTPGQGLQFLFEYFSETQRNKGNFPGRFSGRQFSNSRSEMNVSTLELGDSALYLCASSAGQGASYNEQFFGPGTRLTVL.

V is TRBV7-9 and J is TRBJ1-1; unclear D gene. The CDR3 consists of 11 residues. Germline lookup yields CDR1 SEHNR and CDR2 FQNEAQ (reference sequence). The V and J ends lost 6 bases and 11 bases respectively, with 13 bases between them. CDR3 residues: CASRGGKWAFF. CDR3 sequence (DNA): TGTGCCAGCAGGGGTGGCAAATGGGCTTTCTTT.

This chain links TRBV4-1 with TRBJ2-7; the match to TRBD2 covers 12 bases. The CDR3 runs to 16 residues. Germline V gene data show CDR1 as MGHRA and CDR2 as YSYEKL. V lost 0 bases to trimming and J lost 8 bases; unmatched junction nucleotides: 8. CDR3 DNA: TGCGCCAGCAGCCAAGATCTGACTAGCGGGAGATCCCAGCAGTACTTC. As protein: CASSQDLTSGRSQQYF.

The chain combines TRBV9 with TRBJ2-5; tentatively, D is TRBD1 (7 bases). The CDR3 spans 16 residues. V lost 0 bases and J lost 1, with 13 bases in between. Germline CDR1 and CDR2: SGDLS and YYNGEE. CDR3 amino acids: CASSVGARDSQETQYF. The CDR3 DNA is TGTGCCAGCAGCGTAGGGGCGCGGGACAGCCAAGAGACCCAGTACTTC.

This clone was found once. This chain links TRBV7-9 with TRBJ1-2, with no clear D. Germline CDR1 and CDR2: SEHNR and FQNEAQ (reference sequence). V shed 1 base and J shed 2 bases, with 11 bases lying between them. This CDR3 is built from 15 residues. The CDR3 is CASSLVGDLNYGYTF. CDR3 sequence (DNA): TGTGCCAGCAGCTTAGTGGGAGACCTGAACTATGGCTACACCTTC.

V is TRBV30 and J is TRBJ1-4; tentative D call: TRBD1 (6 bases). The germline V gene encodes CDR1 GTSNPN and CDR2 SVGIG (reference sequence). Trimming pared 0 bases from V and 11 bases from J, leaving 16 bases between. The CDR3 is made up of 14 amino acids. CDR3 in amino acids: CAWSVLGPTGKLFF. In DNA form, the CDR3 reads TGTGCCTGGAGTGTTTTGGGCCCAACAGGGAAACTGTTTTTT.

The V gene is TRBV30, the J gene TRBJ1-1; the D is unclear. CDR1 GTSNPN and CDR2 SVGIG come from the germline V gene (reference sequence). The ends were cut back, 0 bases at V and 1 base at J, with 12 bases in the middle. The length of the CDR3 is 15 residues. The CDR3 spells CAWSVLGTKNTEAFF. The CDR3 region has the DNA TGTGCCTGGAGTGTACTCGGCACTAAGAACACTGAAGCTTTCTTT.

The chain is built from TRBV6-1 and TRBJ1-2; 12 bases agree with TRBD1. With V trimmed by 0 bases and J by 3 bases, 2 bases remained unmatched. This CDR3 is 16 amino acids long. CDR1 is MNHNS and CDR2 is SASEGT in the germline V gene. In nucleotides, the CDR3 is TGTGCCAGCAGTGAAGCGGGGACAGGGGGCGACTATGGCTACACCTTC. Protein product: CASSEAGTGGDYGYTF.

The rearrangement uses TRBV27 and TRBJ2-1; D not certain. The CDR3 length is 15 residues. The germline V gene has CDR1 MNHEY and CDR2 SMNVEV (reference sequence). Trimming cost V 3 bases and J 1 base, with 10 bases left between them. The CDR3 bases are TGTGCCAGCAGTTTCCACCAAAATTCCTACAATGAGCAGTTCTTC. Translation gives CASSFHQNSYNEQFF.

The J gene is TRBJ2-5, the V gene TRBV7-9; D is unclear. Germline CDR1 reads SEHNR; CDR2 reads FQNEAQ (reference sequence). Trimming left V 5 bases short and J 1 base short, with 14 bases between. The CDR3 has 15 residues. The CDR3 protein is CASSPRGAVQETQYF. The CDR3 DNA is TGTGCCAGCAGCCCCCGAGGAGCAGTCCAAGAGACCCAGTACTTC.

This chain uses TRBV25-1 with TRBJ1-5; D is uncertain. V lost 1 base and J lost 3, with 10 bases in between. The CDR3 runs to 15 residues. CDR1 is MGHDK, CDR2 SYGVNS, per germline. CDR3 protein: CASSESNGVNQPQHF. DNA for the CDR3: TGTGCCAGCAGTGAATCAAACGGCGTCAATCAGCCCCAGCATTTT.

This clone was seen only a few times. The V call is TRBV4-1, the J call TRBJ1-1; D uncertain. Germline V gene lookup returns CDR1 MGHRA and CDR2 YSYEKL. The CDR3 has 14 residues. Trimming left V 6 bases short and J 6 bases short, with 17 bases between. CDR3 DNA: TGCGCCAGCAGTTCTCCCATCCCCGGCTCTGAAGCTTTCTTT. Translation: CASSSPIPGSEAFF.

The chain joins TRBV7-9 to TRBJ2-2; no reliable D call. From germline, CDR1 is SEHNR and CDR2 FQNEAQ (reference sequence). The CDR3 loop spans 17 amino acids. V lost 6 bases and J lost 1, with 18 bases in between. CDR3 DNA sequence: TGTGCCAGCAGTCCGACTCATGATCTAAAGAACACCGGGGAGCTGTTTTTT. This gives the protein CASSPTHDLKNTGELFF. Filled out from reference TRBV7-9 and TRBJ2-2, the complete variable domain reads DTGVSQNPRHKITKRGQNVTFRCDPISEHNRLYWYRQTLGQGPEFLTYFQNEAQLEKSRLLSDRFSAERPKGSFSTLEIQRTEQGDSAMYLCASSPTHDLKNTGELFFGEGSRLTVL.

The chain recombines TRBV6-6 with TRBJ2-3; perhaps TRBD2 as D (6 bases). Germline CDR1 and CDR2: MNHNY and SVGAGI (reference sequence). The CDR3 length is 15 residues. Trimming left V 5 bases short and J 5 bases short, with 17 bases between. The DNA of the CDR3 is TGTGCCAGCAGTCCGCTCGGGACTCGCGGAGATACGCAGTATTTT. Translating it yields CASSPLGTRGDTQYF.

The chain couples TRBV11-2 to TRBJ2-6; TRBD2 might be the D (6 bases). Germline CDR1 SGHAT, CDR2 FQNNGV. The V gene lost 5 bases and the J gene lost 4 bases, with 18 bases spanning the gap. This CDR3 has 17 residues. The chain's CDR3 is CASSPLRGDSGANVLTF. In DNA form, the CDR3 reads TGTGCCAGCAGCCCCCTCCGAGGGGACTCCGGGGCCAACGTCCTGACTTTC. The variable domain in full, completed from reference TRBV11-2 and TRBJ2-6, reads EAGVAQSPRYKIIEKRQSVAFWCNPISGHATLYWYQQILGQGPKLLIQFQNNGVVDDSQLPKDRFSAERLKGVDSTLKIQPAKLEDSAVYLCASSPLRGDSGANVLTFGAGSRLTVL.

The V call is TRBV6-5, the J call TRBJ1-2; D uncertain. The CDR3 runs 14 residues. Looked up from germline, CDR1 is MNHEY and CDR2 is SVGAGI. Trimming stripped 6 bases from V and 4 bases from J, with 15 bases between. CDR3 sequence: CASRPPDGIYGYTF. CDR3 nucleotides: TGTGCCAGCAGACCCCCAGACGGGATCTATGGCTACACCTTC.

This chain joins TRBV7-9 and TRBJ1-3; the D is unclear. Germline V gene data show CDR1 as SEHNR and CDR2 as FQNEAQ (reference sequence). The CDR3 is made up of 13 amino acids. Trimming left V 8 bases short and J 4 bases short, with 12 bases between. CDR3 region: CASHRVGGNTIYF. The CDR3 DNA follows: TGTGCCAGCCATCGGGTGGGGGGAAACACCATATATTTT.

V gene TRBV5-1 combines with J gene TRBJ1-1; D gene ambiguous. The V end was cut by 3 bases, the J end by 1 base, with 13 bases between. The CDR3 runs 15 residues. Germline-derived CDR1 and CDR2 are SGHRS and YFSETQ. CDR3 nucleotides: TGCGCCAGCAGCTATCAAGGAGCGGAGAACACTGAAGCTTTCTTT. It codes for CASSYQGAENTEAFF.

The chain has TRBV27 and TRBJ2-7; TRBD1 or TRBD2 may be the D gene (5 bases each). CDR3 length: 14 amino acids. Trimming took off 5 bases at V and 2 bases at J, with 13 bases between the two ends. Germline loops: CDR1 MNHEY, CDR2 SMNVEV (reference sequence). DNA of the CDR3: TGTGCCAGCAGTCCCCCGGGACCCACCTACGAGCAGTACTTC. This gives the protein CASSPPGPTYEQYF.

The chain carries TRBV7-3 and TRBJ1-5, with D perhaps TRBD1 (6 bases). V shed 3 bases and J shed 6 bases, with 9 bases lying between them. The CDR3 length is 13 residues. Germline CDR1 is SGHTA and CDR2 is FQGTGA. CDR3 sequence reads: CASSLGTTQPQHF. For the CDR3, the DNA is TGTGCCAGCAGCTTGGGGACAACTCAGCCCCAGCATTTT.

The V and J genes are TRBV2 and TRBJ1-2, with D unresolved. This CDR3 contains 15 residues. Germline CDR1 SNHLY, CDR2 FYNNEI. V was clipped by 6 bases and J by 2 bases, with 16 bases between them. The CDR3 DNA reads TGTGCCAGCAGGGCTGAGCTACCTCAAAACTATGGCTACACCTTC. Protein: CASRAELPQNYGYTF. Full variable domain (rest looked up from reference TRBV2 and TRBJ1-2): EPEVTQTPSHQVTQMGQEVILRCVPISNHLYFYWYRQILGQKVEFLVSFYNNEISEKSEIFDDQFSVERPDGSNFTLKIRSTKLEDSAMYFCASRAELPQNYGYTFGSGTRLTVV.

J is TRBJ2-1 and V is TRBV18; possibly TRBD2 for D (6 bases). This CDR3 has 16 amino acids. Germline V CDR1 and CDR2: KGHSH, LQKENI. V lost 2 bases to trimming and J lost 0 bases, with 11 bases between them. The chain's CDR3 is CASSPIRGSSYNEQFF. In DNA, the CDR3 is TGTGCCAGCTCACCAATCCGGGGGAGCTCCTACAATGAGCAGTTCTTC.

The chain carries TRBV2 and TRBJ2-5; 9 bases map to TRBD1. CDR3 length equals 14 residues. Germline-derived CDR1 and CDR2 are SNHLY and FYNNEI. The junction had 5 bases not matched to a gene; V was cut back by 8 bases and J by 1 base. CDR3 residues: CASCQTGGQETQYF. CDR3 coding DNA: TGTGCCAGCTGTCAGACAGGGGGCCAAGAGACCCAGTACTTC.

As DNA, the CDR3 is TGTGCCTGGAGTGTAGGTCTAGCGGGAGTAGCGGAGACCCAGTACTTC. Protein sequence: CAWSVGLAGVAETQYF. The genes are TRBV30 and TRBJ2-5, with 10 bases lining up with TRBD2. With 0 bases clipped from V and 5 bases from J, the junction kept 9 bases outside the gene matches. The CDR3 runs 16 residues. Per the germline V gene, CDR1 is GTSNPN and CDR2 is SVGIG (reference sequence).

V gene TRBV11-2 combines with J gene TRBJ1-2; TRBD1 might be the D (6 bases). The CDR3 runs to 14 residues. The V end lost 5 bases, the J end lost 8 bases, and 18 bases lay between the germline ends. Germline V gene lookup returns CDR1 SGHAT and CDR2 FQNNGV. The CDR3: CASSVREQGDGYTF. The CDR3 DNA is TGTGCCAGCAGCGTAAGAGAACAGGGCGACGGCTACACCTTC.

The CDR3 region is CASSLSSYNEQFF. In DNA, the CDR3 is TGTGCCAGCAGCTTGAGCTCCTACAATGAGCAGTTCTTC. The rearrangement links TRBV7-2 to TRBJ2-1; D gene ambiguous. The V end was cut by 3 bases, the J end by 0 bases, with 3 bases between. This CDR3 is 13 amino acids long. Germline V gene lookup returns CDR1 SGHTA and CDR2 FQGNSA. Full variable domain (missing parts from reference TRBV7-2 and TRBJ2-1): GAGVSQSPSNKVTEKGKDVELRCDPISGHTALYWYRQSLGQGLEFLIYFQGNSAPDKSGLPSDRFSAERTGGSVSTLTIQRTQQEDSAVYLCASSLSSYNEQFFGPGTRLTVL.

The rearrangement links TRBV5-1 to TRBJ1-1; the match to TRBD1 covers 7 bases. The germline V gene has CDR1 SGHRS and CDR2 YFSETQ. This CDR3 contains 13 residues. The trim removed 2 bases at V and 6 bases at J, leaving 4 bases unmatched. The CDR3 here is CASSLGGSAEAFF. The CDR3 nucleotides are TGCGCCAGCAGCTTAGGGGGCTCCGCTGAAGCTTTCTTT.

The V call is TRBV6-5, the J call TRBJ1-5; 7 nucleotides line up with TRBD1. Germline V gene data show CDR1 as MNHEY and CDR2 as SVGAGI. The CDR3 loop spans 15 amino acids. V was pared by 10 bases and J by 0 bases, with 9 bases of the junction left unmatched. The DNA of the CDR3 is TGTGCCATCAGGAAGGGGGCCGATAGCAATCAGCCCCAGCATTTT. It yields the protein CAIRKGADSNQPQHF.

The V and J genes are TRBV7-9 and TRBJ2-3; perhaps D is TRBD1 or TRBD2 (6 bases each). CDR3 length: 14 amino acids. Looked up from germline, CDR1 is SEHNR and CDR2 is FQNEAQ (reference sequence). V was trimmed by 8 bases and J by 1 base, leaving 13 bases between them. The CDR3 region is CASRRGAGTDTQYF. The CDR3, as DNA: TGTGCCAGCCGAAGGGGGGCAGGCACAGATACGCAGTATTTT.